A single sample gave rise to the 21 T cell receptor beta chains below, sequenced in a study of Graves' ophthalmopathy and Graves' hyperthyroidism. The sequenced template was RNA, covering the TCR beta CDR3 region. The authors performed first-round RT-PCR with HTBI primers and then a second-round multiplex PCR. TCRdb reprocessed the multiplex PCR reads via MiXCR and lists one record per CDR3 protein. The sample has around 1.1 million distinct CDR3 sequences, about 38% seen once. Sequenced: peripheral blood or thyroid tissue (not recorded which). The source is an adult man with Graves' hyperthyroidism.

The genes are TRBV10-3 and TRBJ1-2; tentative D call: TRBD1 (5 bases). Trimming stripped 10 bases from V and 3 bases from J, with 21 bases between. From germline, CDR1 is ENHRY and CDR2 SYGVKD. There are 15 residues in the CDR3. CDR3: CASRYSPGTDYGYTF. Written as DNA, the CDR3 is TGTGCCAGCAGGTACTCTCCGGGGACCGACTATGGCTACACCTTC.

This clonotype was counted many times. The chain employs TRBV5-6 and TRBJ1-2; D remains ambiguous. CDR1 SGHDT and CDR2 YYEEEE come from the germline V gene. V dropped 1 base and J dropped 4 bases, with 11 bases sitting between them. There are 14 residues in the CDR3. This chain's CDR3 is CASSLQRPIYGYTF. Written as DNA, the CDR3 is TGTGCCAGCAGCTTGCAGAGACCGATCTATGGCTACACCTTC.

This sequence joins TRBV9 and TRBJ2-2; unclear D gene. The CDR3 is made up of 14 amino acids. V lost 0 bases and J lost 8, with 11 bases in between. In germline, CDR1 is SGDLS, CDR2 YYNGEE. The CDR3 sequence: CASSVVPVQGELFF. The CDR3 DNA sequence: TGTGCCAGCAGCGTAGTACCGGTGCAGGGGGAGCTGTTTTTT.

The count of this clonotype is one. This rearrangement joins TRBV7-9 to TRBJ2-2; D call uncertain. Germline-derived CDR1 and CDR2 are SEHNR and FQNEAQ (reference sequence). The CDR3 covers 16 residues. V lost 5 bases to trimming and J lost 2 bases, with 15 bases between them. Here the CDR3 reads CASSRGLAVNTGELFF. CDR3 coding DNA: TGTGCCAGCAGCAGAGGTCTCGCGGTTAACACCGGGGAGCTGTTTTTT.

This chain connects TRBV10-3 to TRBJ2-7; 8 bases align to TRBD2. The ends lost 7 bases at V and 9 bases at J; junction bases unmatched: 14. Germline lookup yields CDR1 ENHRY and CDR2 SYGVKD. This CDR3 is built from 14 residues. Here the CDR3 DNA reads TGTGCCATCAACGGGGCTGCGGGAGGAGGCGGGCAGTACTTC. Translated, it gives CAINGAAGGGGQYF.

A note on this clonotype: Germline is not matched at one junction end, which may reflect a read error. This sequence joins TRBV5-1 and TRBJ1-6; D is possibly TRBD1 (5 bases). This CDR3 is built from 15 residues. The germline V gene has CDR1 SGHRS and CDR2 YFSETQ. DNA for the CDR3: TGTGCCAGCAGCTTGGGGGACTGCGATAATTCACCCCTCCACTTT. Translating it yields CASSLGDCDNSPLHF.

This clonotype was counted at least ten times. The J gene is TRBJ1-6, the V gene TRBV20-1; the D is unclear. CDR3 size: 14 residues. Germline values: CDR1 DFQATT, CDR2 SNEGSKA (reference sequence). Trimming left V 0 bases short and J 5 bases short, with 8 bases between. The CDR3 protein is CSARDRHNNSPLHF. The CDR3, as DNA: TGCAGTGCTAGAGATCGACATAATAATTCACCCCTCCACTTT.

This clonotype was found a few times. The chain has TRBV7-9 and TRBJ1-6, with D maybe TRBD1 (5 bases). Between the trimmed V and J ends, which lost 6 bases and 9 bases, there was a span of 12 bases. In germline, CDR1 is SEHNR, CDR2 FQNEAQ (reference sequence). The CDR3 totals 13 residues. In DNA form, the CDR3 reads TGTGCCAGCAGGAGGGACCGGGGTTCACCCCTCCACTTT. Its translation is CASRRDRGSPLHF.

This clonotype was detected only a few times. The chain links TRBV7-2 to TRBJ1-5, with a tentative D call TRBD1 (5 bases). This CDR3 has 15 residues. Germline loops: CDR1 SGHTA, CDR2 FQGNSA. V was shortened by 5 bases and J by 4 bases, with 15 bases between the two germline ends. The CDR3 loop reads CASSSLDYRNQPQHF. CDR3 DNA sequence: TGTGCCAGCAGCAGCTTAGACTACAGGAATCAGCCCCAGCATTTT.

On this clonotype itself: This probably arose from a read error, given a far larger clone one base away. The chain employs TRBV10-3 and TRBJ1-5; TRBD1 agrees at 10 bases. This CDR3 is built from 14 residues. Germline values: CDR1 ENHRY, CDR2 SYGVKD. Trimming took 10 bases from V and 4 from J; bases not matched to a gene: 7. DNA of the CDR3: TGTGCCACCAGCCCGGGACAGGGGAATCAGCCCCAGCATTTT. Its translation: CATSPGQGNQPQHF.

This clonotype was recorded at least ten times. The chain combines TRBV2 with TRBJ2-5; D is undetermined. Germline V CDR1 and CDR2: SNHLY, FYNNEI. This CDR3 comprises 12 residues. V was clipped by 4 bases and J by 3 bases, with 6 bases between them. The CDR3 nucleotides read TGTGCCAGCAGTGGTGGGGAAGAGACCCAGTACTTC. This translates into CASSGGEETQYF.

The V gene is TRBV10-3, the J gene TRBJ2-7, with D perhaps TRBD1 or TRBD2 (5 bases each). V gave up 10 bases and J gave up 7 bases, with 14 bases separating them. Germline CDR1 reads ENHRY; CDR2 reads SYGVKD. The CDR3 has 11 residues. The CDR3 here is CATGTDNEQYF. The CDR3 bases are TGTGCCACAGGGACCGACAATGAGCAGTACTTC.

This clonotype was recorded many times. V is TRBV20-1 and J is TRBJ1-2, with a weak D call TRBD1 (5 bases). The germline gives CDR1 DFQATT, CDR2 SNEGSKA (reference sequence). V lost 3 bases, J lost 8 bases, and 10 bases lay in between. This CDR3 comprises 11 residues. The CDR3 is CSASFRAGYTF. As DNA, the CDR3 is TGCAGTGCTAGTTTCAGGGCAGGCTACACCTTC.

V usage is TRBV12-5 and J usage is TRBJ1-1; no clear D gene. The CDR3 has 14 amino acids. V lost 7 bases and J 0 bases, leaving 12 bases between the germline ends. The germline gives CDR1 LGHNT, CDR2 FRNRAP. The CDR3: CASAVWPMNTEAFF. CDR3 DNA: TGTGCTAGTGCCGTTTGGCCCATGAACACTGAAGCTTTCTTT.

This clonotype was counted a few times. The chain uses TRBV5-1 and TRBJ1-5; 10 bases are shared with TRBD1. V shed 0 bases, J shed 6 bases, and the junction held 6 bases outside the gene matches. The length of the CDR3 is 16 residues. Germline V gene data show CDR1 as SGHRS and CDR2 as YFSETQ. CDR3 DNA: TGCGCCAGCAGCTTGGCCGGGACAGGGGCTGGTCAGCCCCAGCATTTT. It translates to CASSLAGTGAGQPQHF.

Notes on this clonotype: Since a much larger clone is just one base distant, this may be a read error. The chain recombines TRBV7-9 with TRBJ2-2; D unclear. The length of the CDR3 is 14 residues. Germline V gene sequence: CDR1 SEHNR, CDR2 FQNEAQ (reference sequence). As DNA, the CDR3 is TGTGCCAGCAGCTTATCAGTTTGGACCGAGGAGCTGTTTTTT. As protein: CASSLSVWTEELFF.

This clonotype came up many times. The J gene is TRBJ2-7, the V gene TRBV11-1; TRBD2 might be the D (5 bases). Germline V gene sequence: CDR1 SGHAT, CDR2 FQDESV (reference sequence). CDR3 length: 15 residues. The germline V and J ends were trimmed by 3 bases and 2 bases, with 14 bases remaining between them. The CDR3 DNA sequence: TGTGCCAGCAGCTTCAGGCAGGAGGCGGCCTACGAGCAGTACTTC. Translation gives CASSFRQEAAYEQYF.

A few counts support this clonotype. The chain is built from TRBV10-3 and TRBJ1-6, with D perhaps matching TRBD1 (6 bases). Germline V CDR1 and CDR2: ENHRY, SYGVKD. The CDR3 runs 15 residues. The V end was cut by 6 bases, the J end by 7 bases, with 16 bases between. The CDR3 reads CAIREAGQKNSPLHF. Here the CDR3 DNA reads TGTGCCATCAGGGAAGCTGGACAGAAGAATTCACCCCTCCACTTT.

Comments on this clonotype: Because the CDR3 is missing its conserved closing phenylalanine or tryptophan, this is likely a read error. It is unclear where the CDR3 begins or ends on the DNA, so no DNA is shown, and the CDR3 is as TCRdb lists it. This CDR3 is CATRTRTSG. J is TRBJ2-7 and V is TRBV10-3; the table's D call, TRBD2, was not checked against the DNA. The length of the CDR3 is 9 amino acids, counting both ends. The germline V gene has CDR1 ENHRY and CDR2 SYGVKD.

The chain recombines TRBV20-1 with TRBJ2-2, with TRBD1 matching over 10 bases. After removal of 2 bases from V and 7 bases from J, the junction contained 4 bases not matched to a gene. Germline CDR1 reads DFQATT; CDR2 reads SNEGSKA (reference sequence). CDR3 length: 14 amino acids. In nucleotides, the CDR3 is TGCAGTGCTAGAAGACAGGGGGCTCTCGGGGAGCTGTTTTTT. It codes for CSARRQGALGELFF.

This clonotype was observed a few times. This chain joins TRBV7-8 and TRBJ2-6, with no clear D. V dropped 1 base and J dropped 0 bases, with 7 bases sitting between them. Looked up from germline, CDR1 is SGHVS and CDR2 is FQNEAQ. This CDR3 contains 16 residues. Here the CDR3 reads CASSLVGFSGANVLTF. In DNA, the CDR3 is TGTGCCAGCAGCTTAGTCGGTTTCTCTGGGGCCAACGTCCTGACTTTC.